What follows describes a single TCR beta chain. The antigen is not known. CDR3 size: 18 residues. Germline values: CDR1 LNHDA, CDR2 SQIVND (reference sequence). V lost 7 bases and J lost 1, with 22 bases in between. Methotrexate plus calcineurin inhibitor accompanied controls' myeloablative marrow transplants; sampling was 1 year later. The data are from a study of T cells after posttransplantation cyclophosphamide. Study-wide results and caveats: Recipient CMV seropositivity and CMV reactivation strongly tracked TRB clonality. Later post-transplant blood repertoires were often dominated by donor CD8+ memory clones. Skin or GI-infiltrating T cells shared few TRB sequences with blood.

The assay was immunoSEQ multiplex PCR, and TCRdb's table has in-frame clones only and misses some. This sample has over 20,000 clones, with approximately 86% found just once. This specimen was PBMCs, taken about 13 months after allogeneic stem cell transplant with calcineurin inhibitor and methotrexate. The rearrangement joins TRBV19 to TRBJ2-2; maybe TRBD1 (6 bases). The source of this sequence is a female patient aged 25-39 years who received an allogeneic stem cell transplant from an unrelated donor, was CMV-positive, and had acute and chronic GVHD. Some T cells may be transferred from the graft donor. The CDR3 sequence: CASTDFRGRSLNTGELFF. CDR3 nucleotide sequence: TGTGCCAGTACCGATTTCAGGGGACGTAGCTTGAACACCGGGGAGCTGTTTTTT.